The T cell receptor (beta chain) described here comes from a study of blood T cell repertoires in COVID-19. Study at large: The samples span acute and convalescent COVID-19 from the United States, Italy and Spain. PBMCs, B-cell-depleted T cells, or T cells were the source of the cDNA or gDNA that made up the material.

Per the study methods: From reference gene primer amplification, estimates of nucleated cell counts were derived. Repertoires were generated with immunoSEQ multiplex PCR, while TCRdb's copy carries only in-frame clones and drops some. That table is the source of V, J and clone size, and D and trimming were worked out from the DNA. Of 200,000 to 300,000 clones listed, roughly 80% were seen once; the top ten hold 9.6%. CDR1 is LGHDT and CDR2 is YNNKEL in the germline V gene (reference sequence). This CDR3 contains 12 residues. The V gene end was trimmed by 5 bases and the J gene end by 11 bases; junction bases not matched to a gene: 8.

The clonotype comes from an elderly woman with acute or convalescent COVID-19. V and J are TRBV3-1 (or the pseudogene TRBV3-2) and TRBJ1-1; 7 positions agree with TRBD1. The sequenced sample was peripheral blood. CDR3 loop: CASSFREGAAFF. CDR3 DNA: TGTGCCAGCAGCTTCAGAGAGGGGGCGGCTTTCTTT.